A selection of T cell receptor beta chains follows, all from one sample in a study of T-cell memory formation after mild COVID-19. TCRdb re-called the 5' RACE reads with MiXCR, one entry per CDR3 protein. The sample has some 440,000 distinct CDR3 sequences, around 27% seen once. What was sequenced was PBMCs or a T cell subset sorted from them (not recorded which). The origin of the receptors is an adult woman who had mild COVID-19 (a few samples of this study predate the infection). Cell type and time point are not known. CDR3s leave out the opening cysteine and the closing phenylalanine or tryptophan. Fields, in order: V gene, clone size, CDR3 protein. Only some rows state a clone size, as once, few, many or a class for expanded clones.

V gene: TRBV7-9; clone size: -; CDR3 protein: ASAEAGGPYNEQF
V gene: TRBV7-2; clone size: -; CDR3 protein: ASSVGLGDEQF
V gene: TRBV9; clone size: few; CDR3 protein: ASYTDRENGYT
V gene: TRBV12-3/TRBV12-4; clone size: few; CDR3 protein: ASSYDSTGELF
V gene: TRBV12-3/TRBV12-4; clone size: -; CDR3 protein: ASSGGAKETQY
V gene: TRBV6-5; clone size: -; CDR3 protein: ASGRLAGGNEQF
V gene: TRBV11-2; clone size: -; CDR3 protein: ASSLQDGELF
V gene: TRBV6-2/TRBV6-3; clone size: -; CDR3 protein: ASSRGGPNTEAF
V gene: TRBV7-8; clone size: -; CDR3 protein: ASSLARIAGLSVDTQY
V gene: TRBV12-3/TRBV12-4; clone size: -; CDR3 protein: ASSQHWGWDDSGANVLT
V gene: TRBV27; clone size: few; CDR3 protein: ASSPAGNQETQY
V gene: TRBV29-1; clone size: many; CDR3 protein: SVEPGLAGGGIQY
V gene: TRBV12-3/TRBV12-4; clone size: few; CDR3 protein: ASSLLAGGREQY
V gene: TRBV15; clone size: -; CDR3 protein: ATSVEIAGFTDTQY
V gene: TRBV5-1; clone size: few; CDR3 protein: ASSLVGQADEKLF
V gene: TRBV11-2; clone size: many; CDR3 protein: ASSLDPLAGDGYT
V gene: TRBV30; clone size: few; CDR3 protein: AWAGRSSYEQY
V gene: TRBV12-5; clone size: few; CDR3 protein: ASGLGGLAGYNEQF
V gene: TRBV24-1; clone size: few; CDR3 protein: ATSDLGSGETRDNEQF
V gene: TRBV5-1; clone size: few; CDR3 protein: ASSLAGTSGSYEQY
V gene: TRBV7-2; clone size: -; CDR3 protein: ASSLGGYQETQY
V gene: TRBV12-3/TRBV12-4; clone size: few; CDR3 protein: ASGPLQGAPGTGELF
V gene: TRBV18; clone size: few; CDR3 protein: ASSPPAPGLKETQY
V gene: TRBV6-6; clone size: -; CDR3 protein: ASGRESNTEAF